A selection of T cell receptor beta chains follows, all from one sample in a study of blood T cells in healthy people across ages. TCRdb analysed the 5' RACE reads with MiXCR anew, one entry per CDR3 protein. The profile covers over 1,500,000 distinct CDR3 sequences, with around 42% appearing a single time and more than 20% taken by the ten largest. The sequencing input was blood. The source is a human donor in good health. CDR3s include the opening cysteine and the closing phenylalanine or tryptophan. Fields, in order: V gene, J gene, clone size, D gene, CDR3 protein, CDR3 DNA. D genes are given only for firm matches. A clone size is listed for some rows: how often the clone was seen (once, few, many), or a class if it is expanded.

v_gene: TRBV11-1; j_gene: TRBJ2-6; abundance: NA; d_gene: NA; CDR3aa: CASSLAPQGANVLTF; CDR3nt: TGTGCCAGCAGCTTAGCCCCCCAAGGGGCCAACGTCCTGACTTTC
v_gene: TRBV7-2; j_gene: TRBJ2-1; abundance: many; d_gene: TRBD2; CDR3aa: CASSLAGGRYNEQFF; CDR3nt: TGCGCCAGCAGCCTAGCGGGGGGTCGCTACAATGAGCAGTTCTTC
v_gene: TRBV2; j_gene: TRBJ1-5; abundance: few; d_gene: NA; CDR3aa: CASSDRQNQPQHF; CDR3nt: TGTGCCAGCAGCGACAGACAGAATCAGCCCCAGCATTTT
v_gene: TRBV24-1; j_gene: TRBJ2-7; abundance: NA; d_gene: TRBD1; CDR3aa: CATGHDRGYEQYF; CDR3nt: TGTGCCACCGGACACGACAGGGGGTACGAGCAGTACTTC
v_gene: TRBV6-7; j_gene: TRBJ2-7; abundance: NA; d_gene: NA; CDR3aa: CAREGFGGEDSYEQYF; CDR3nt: TGTGCCAGGGAAGGATTTGGCGGCGAAGACTCCTACGAGCAGTACTTC
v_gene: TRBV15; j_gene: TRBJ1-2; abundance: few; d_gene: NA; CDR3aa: CATSRDLNRGDGYGYTF; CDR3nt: TGTGCCACCAGCAGAGATCTGAACCGGGGAGACGGGTATGGCTACACCTTC
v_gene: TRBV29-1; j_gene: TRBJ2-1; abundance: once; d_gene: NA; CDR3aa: CSVGGRSGEQFF; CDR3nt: TGCAGCGTTGGAGGTCGATCGGGCGAGCAGTTCTTC
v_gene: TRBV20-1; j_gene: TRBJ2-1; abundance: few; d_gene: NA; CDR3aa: CSAPEAGQVYNEQFF; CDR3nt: TGCAGTGCACCCGAAGCGGGACAGGTATACAATGAGCAGTTCTTC
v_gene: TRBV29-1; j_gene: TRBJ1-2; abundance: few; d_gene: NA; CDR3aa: CSVDRGAGYGYTF; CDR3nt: TGCAGCGTTGATCGAGGGGCCGGCTATGGCTACACCTTC
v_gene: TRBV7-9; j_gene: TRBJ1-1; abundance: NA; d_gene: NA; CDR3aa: CASSKEEGVNTEAFF; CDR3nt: TGTGCCAGCAGCAAAGAGGAGGGGGTGAACACTGAAGCTTTCTTT
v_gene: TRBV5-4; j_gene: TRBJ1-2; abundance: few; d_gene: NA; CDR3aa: CASSDRDTTANYGYTF; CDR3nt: TGTGCCAGCAGCGACCGGGACACCACGGCTAACTATGGCTACACCTTC
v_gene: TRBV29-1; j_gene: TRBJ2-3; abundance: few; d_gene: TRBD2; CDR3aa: CSAGLAGTSTDTQYF; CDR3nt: TGCAGCGCCGGACTAGCGGGGACTAGCACAGATACGCAGTATTTT
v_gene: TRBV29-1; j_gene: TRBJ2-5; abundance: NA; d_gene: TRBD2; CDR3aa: CSVDLVAGGPLGQETQYF; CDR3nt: TGCAGCGTAGACCTAGTGGCGGGGGGGCCCCTTGGGCAAGAGACCCAGTACTTC
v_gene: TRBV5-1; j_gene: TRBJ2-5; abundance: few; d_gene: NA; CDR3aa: CASSLAPPGETQYF; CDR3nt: TGCGCCAGCAGCTTGGCTCCACCCGGGGAGACCCAGTACTTC
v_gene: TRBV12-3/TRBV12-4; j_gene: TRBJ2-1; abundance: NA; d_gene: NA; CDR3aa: CASSPPWAMGNEQFF; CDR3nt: TGTGCCAGCAGCCCCCCTTGGGCCATGGGGAATGAGCAGTTCTTC
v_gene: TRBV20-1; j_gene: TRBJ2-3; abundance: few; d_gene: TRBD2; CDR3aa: CSAYSGVSTDTQYF; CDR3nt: TGCAGTGCTTATAGCGGGGTTAGCACAGATACGCAGTATTTT
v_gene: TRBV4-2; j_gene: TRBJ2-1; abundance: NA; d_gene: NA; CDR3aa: CASSQGLDEYNEQFF; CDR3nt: TGTGCCAGCAGCCAAGGACTCGACGAATACAATGAGCAGTTCTTC
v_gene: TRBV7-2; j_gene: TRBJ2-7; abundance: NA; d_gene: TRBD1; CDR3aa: CASGLAPGTGIGEQYF; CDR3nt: TGTGCCAGCGGCTTAGCTCCCGGGACAGGGATAGGCGAGCAGTACTTC
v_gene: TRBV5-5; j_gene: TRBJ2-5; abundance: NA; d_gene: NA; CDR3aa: CASRQGGYERYF; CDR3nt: TGTGCCAGCAGGCAGGGGGGCTACGAGCGGTACTTC
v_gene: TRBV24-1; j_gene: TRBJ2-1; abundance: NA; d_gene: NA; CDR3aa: CATGTSKGGYNEQFF; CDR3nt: TGTGCCACAGGGACCTCCAAAGGGGGTTACAATGAGCAGTTCTTC
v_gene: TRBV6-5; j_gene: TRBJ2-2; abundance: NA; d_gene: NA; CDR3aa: CASTRTGELFF; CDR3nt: TGTGCCAGCACCCGTACCGGGGAGCTGTTTTTT
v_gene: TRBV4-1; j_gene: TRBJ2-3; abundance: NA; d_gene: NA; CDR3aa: CASSQGRRIRTDTQYF; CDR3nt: TGCGCCAGCAGCCAAGGTCGGAGGATCCGCACAGATACGCAGTATTTT
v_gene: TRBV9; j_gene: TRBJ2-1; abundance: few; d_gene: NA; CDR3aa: CASSPYDTHNEQFF; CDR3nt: TGTGCCAGCAGCCCTTATGACACACACAATGAGCAGTTCTTC
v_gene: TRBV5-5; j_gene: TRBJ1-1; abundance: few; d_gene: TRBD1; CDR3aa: CASSSGQLDTEAFF; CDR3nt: TGTGCCAGCAGCTCGGGACAGCTTGACACTGAAGCTTTCTTT
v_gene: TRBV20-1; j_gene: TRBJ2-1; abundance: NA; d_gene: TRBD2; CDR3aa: CSATRLAGGRKDNEQFF; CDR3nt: TGCAGTGCTACCCGACTAGCGGGGGGGCGGAAGGACAATGAGCAGTTCTTC
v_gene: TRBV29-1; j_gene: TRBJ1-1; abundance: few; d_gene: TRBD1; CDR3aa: CSVDRFNTEAFF; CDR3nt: TGCAGCGTGGACAGGTTCAACACTGAAGCTTTCTTT
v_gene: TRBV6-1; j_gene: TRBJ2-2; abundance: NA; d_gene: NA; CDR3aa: CASSEEMTNAGELFF; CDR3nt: TGTGCCAGCAGTGAAGAAATGACGAACGCCGGGGAGCTGTTTTTT
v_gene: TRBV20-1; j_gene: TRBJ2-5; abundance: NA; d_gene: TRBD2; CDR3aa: CSASRLLAGLPPDQETQYF; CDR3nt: TGCAGTGCTAGTCGGTTGCTAGCGGGGCTGCCACCTGACCAAGAGACCCAGTACTTC
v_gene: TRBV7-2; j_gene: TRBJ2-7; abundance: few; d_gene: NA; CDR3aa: CASSYLSGSTYEQYF; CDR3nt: TGTGCCAGCAGCTATCTGTCAGGCAGTACCTACGAGCAGTACTTC
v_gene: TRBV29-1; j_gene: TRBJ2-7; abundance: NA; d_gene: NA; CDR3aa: CSVGRSSASYEQYF; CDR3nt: TGCAGCGTTGGAAGGAGTTCGGCCTCCTACGAGCAGTACTTC
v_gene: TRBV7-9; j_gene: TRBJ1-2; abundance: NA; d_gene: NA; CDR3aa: CASTDPGGGYGYTF; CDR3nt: TGTGCCAGCACAGACCCGGGGGGCGGTTATGGCTACACCTTC
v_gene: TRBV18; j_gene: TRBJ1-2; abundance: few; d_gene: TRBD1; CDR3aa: CASSRRGSNDGYTF; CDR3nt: TGTGCCAGCTCTCGCAGGGGGAGCAATGATGGCTACACCTTC
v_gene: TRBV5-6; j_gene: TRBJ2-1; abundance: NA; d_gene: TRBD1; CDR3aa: CASRPQGAPWEQFF; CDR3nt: TGTGCCAGCAGGCCACAGGGGGCCCCCTGGGAGCAGTTCTTC
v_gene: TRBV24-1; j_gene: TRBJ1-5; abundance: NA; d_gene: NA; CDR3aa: CATSVRHTNQPQHF; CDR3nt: TGTGCCACCAGTGTTAGACATACCAATCAGCCCCAGCATTTT
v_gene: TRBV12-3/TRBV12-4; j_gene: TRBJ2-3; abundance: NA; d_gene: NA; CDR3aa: CASSPFTSDTQYF; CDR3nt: TGTGCCAGCAGCCCCTTTACCTCAGATACGCAGTATTTT
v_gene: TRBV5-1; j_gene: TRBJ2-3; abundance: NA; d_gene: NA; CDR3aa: CASSFGTPSFTDTQYF; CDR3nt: TGCGCCAGCAGCTTTGGGACACCATCCTTCACAGATACGCAGTATTTT
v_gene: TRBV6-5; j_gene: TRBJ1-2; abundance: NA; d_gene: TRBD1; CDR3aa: CASSFSGQGANYGYTF; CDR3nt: TGTGCCAGCAGTTTCTCGGGACAGGGAGCTAACTATGGCTACACCTTC